Below are 3 T cell receptor beta chains sequenced from a single sample in a study of OX40 agonist ivuxolimab in advanced cancers. The library came from the immunoSEQ multiplex PCR assay. TCRdb limited this immuneACCESS table to in-frame rearrangements with V and J called. A share of clones is missing; checked studies link under half to unresolved V genes, and the rest is unexplained. The table for this sample lists about 76,000 clones; 84% of them were counted only once. Around 7.2% of the sample is in the top ten clones. Sequenced here: CD4+ or CD8+ T cells sorted from blood, sampled in a trial of the OX40 agonist ivuxolimab. Receptor source: an adult with an advanced solid tumor such as melanoma, head and neck, liver or kidney cancer.

The chain employs TRBV27 and TRBJ2-7, with D perhaps TRBD1 (6 bases). The germline V gene encodes CDR1 MNHEY and CDR2 SMNVEV (reference sequence). This CDR3 spans 13 amino acids. With 2 bases removed from V and 5 bases from J, the gap between germline ends came to 10 bases. As DNA, the CDR3 is TGTGCCAGCAGTTTAAAACAGGGTGACGAGCAGTACTTC. As protein: CASSLKQGDEQYF.

The gene calls are TRBV29-1 and TRBJ2-1; maybe TRBD1 (6 bases). The CDR3 is 12 residues long. With 5 bases removed from V and 6 bases from J, the gap between germline ends came to 11 bases. Germline lookup yields CDR1 SQVTM and CDR2 ANQGSEA. This chain's CDR3 is CSVIGQSNEQFF. CDR3 bases: TGCAGCGTTATCGGACAGAGCAATGAGCAGTTCTTC.

The V call is TRBV7-9, the J call TRBJ2-7; D is undetermined. The CDR3 consists of 15 residues. CDR1 is SEHNR, CDR2 FQNEAQ, per germline (reference sequence). Trimming cost V 1 base and J 2 bases, with 12 bases left between them. CDR3 nucleotide sequence: TGTGCCAGCAGCTTAGGATTGGATACAACCTACGAGCAGTACTTC. As protein: CASSLGLDTTYEQYF.